This T cell receptor (beta chain) was obtained from a study of Ad26.COV2.S vaccination and SARS-CoV-2 variants. Study background: Intramuscular Ad26.COV2.S doses were given once or twice, 56 days apart.

Remarks on this clone: No antigen is known for it.

Some clones are missing from TCRdb's copy, which holds only in-frame ones; the method was immunoSEQ multiplex PCR. The sample carries 350,000 to 500,000 clones, 90% recorded once. Treatment meaning: about 20 received Ad26.COV2.S at low or high dose, single or two shots; roughly five received placebo; per-sample allocation not given. The investigators took samples on day 63 after the first vaccine or placebo injection. Notes on the study in general: Breadth, reportedly substantial, characterized the spike-specific CD8+ and CD4+ T cell responses after vaccination. With respect to non-spike TCR breadth, vaccine and placebo recipients were similar. People given the vaccine had a wider spike-specific TCR breadth than placebo recipients did.

Trimming stripped 2 bases from V and 0 bases from J, with 5 bases between. CDR3 length: 13 amino acids. Germline V gives CDR1 SGHDT, CDR2 YYEEEE. The V call is TRBV5-6, the J call TRBJ1-2; no definite D call. The TCR sequence derives from a person aged 18-65 years who received the Ad26.COV2.S COVID-19 vaccine or a placebo. Sequencing was performed on peripheral blood, taken in a trial of Ad26.COV2.S vaccine versus placebo. CDR3 in amino acids: CASSLEANYGYTF. Written as DNA, the CDR3 is TGTGCCAGCAGCTTAGAGGCTAACTATGGCTACACCTTC.